This record covers a single T cell receptor (beta chain). This sample was included in a study of blood T cell repertoires in COVID-19. Background on the study: The origin of the acute and convalescent COVID-19 samples was the United States, Italy and Spain. The analysed material was cDNA or gDNA that came from T cells, B-cell-depleted T cells, or PBMCs.

The assay was immunoSEQ multiplex PCR, and TCRdb's table has in-frame clones only and misses some. The data hold 23,000 or so clones, with 75% to 90% observed a single time. Germline V gives CDR1 KGHSH, CDR2 LQKENI. The V gene end was trimmed by 3 bases and the J gene end by 6 bases; junction bases not matched to a gene: 11. This CDR3 has 17 residues. The sample was peripheral blood. The receptor's source is a man between 65 and 85 years old with active COVID-19. The rearrangement uses TRBV18 and TRBJ1-2; TRBD1 aligns across 12 bases. The chain's CDR3 is CASSPSIGTGGADGYTF. The CDR3 region has the DNA TGTGCCAGCTCACCTTCAATCGGGACAGGGGGCGCGGATGGCTACACCTTC.